The 5 T cell receptor beta chains presented below share a single source sample, sequenced in a study of PD-L1 blockade in urothelial cancer. Clones were read by immunoSEQ multiplex PCR, and TCRdb kept only the in-frame ones, dropping some. The data contain almost 90,000 clones, 84% of them seen just once; the ten biggest clones take up over 2%. Time point of the sample: pretreatment peripheral blood. The material was PBMCs, obtained around atezolizumab (anti-PD-L1) treatment. These receptor sequences come from a man between 60 and 70 years old with urothelial cancer.

CDR3 amino acids: CASSQETSGYVDQFF. The CDR3 DNA is TGCGCCAGCAGCCAAGAAACTAGCGGGTACGTCGATCAGTTCTTC. The chain uses TRBV4-1 and TRBJ2-1, with 9 positions matching TRBD2. CDR3 size: 15 residues. The germline V gene has CDR1 MGHRA and CDR2 YSYEKL. Trimming cost V 0 bases and J 13 bases; bases outside gene matches: 10.

This rearrangement joins TRBV6-4 to TRBJ2-1, with 7 positions matching TRBD2. Trimming cost V 1 base and J 10 bases; bases outside gene matches: 4. The germline gives CDR1 MRHNA, CDR2 SNTAGT. This CDR3 region has 13 residues. CDR3 loop: CASSDWGLREQFF. CDR3 coding DNA: TGTGCCAGCAGTGACTGGGGACTACGCGAGCAGTTCTTC.

The J gene is TRBJ1-1, the V gene TRBV18, with D possibly being TRBD1 (5 bases). Trimming left V 6 bases short and J 6 bases short, with 14 bases between. This CDR3 comprises 13 residues. Germline V gene lookup returns CDR1 KGHSH and CDR2 LQKENI. The CDR3 DNA follows: TGTGCCAGCTCTCTGGGGGGGGTGGCTGAAGCTTTCTTT. Residues: CASSLGGVAEAFF.

V usage is TRBV6-4 and J usage is TRBJ1-6, with no clear D. Per the germline V gene, CDR1 is MRHNA and CDR2 is SNTAGT. V was cut by 4 bases and J by 7 bases, with 14 bases left in between. This CDR3 is built from 15 residues. Here the CDR3 reads CASSASYEGNSPLHF. CDR3 coding DNA: TGTGCCAGCAGTGCCTCATATGAGGGCAATTCACCCCTCCACTTT.

This chain joins TRBV5-4 and TRBJ2-7; D remains unclear. Germline values: CDR1 SGHNT, CDR2 YYREEE (reference sequence). Deletions cut 0 bases from V and 7 bases from J, with 11 bases between. This CDR3 comprises 13 residues. CDR3 nucleotide sequence: TGTGCCAGCAGCTTGGATTTCCCGGGTGAGCAGTACTTC. Protein product: CASSLDFPGEQYF.